This TCR beta chain was found in a study of cytomegalovirus exposure and HLA in healthy donors. This table comes from immunoSEQ multiplex PCR, and its TCRdb copy is limited to in-frame clones, with some not included. Among approximately 120,000 clones, over 90% were seen once, and the ten largest hold 1% to 1.5%. V lost 2 bases and J 2 bases, leaving 13 bases between the germline ends. This CDR3 has 15 amino acids. CDR1 is ENHRY and CDR2 is SYGVKD in the germline V gene. This chain links TRBV10-3 with TRBJ2-7; D uncertain. This receptor was taken from a woman between 18 and 29 years old in good health and CMV-seronegative. Sequenced sample: PBMCs. CDR3 in amino acids: CAISERSYSTYEQYF. The DNA for the CDR3 is TGTGCCATCAGTGAGAGATCGTACAGCACCTACGAGCAGTACTTC.